These 10 T cell receptor beta chains were all obtained from the same sample, sequenced in a study of beta chain features in type 1 diabetes. Study conclusions and caveats: People with Type 1 diabetes carried modestly yet significantly shorter TCRB CDR3s in all four CD4+ subsets.

Every bit of the isolated RNA underwent reverse transcription, so sequencing read expressed TCRB transcripts. Here immunoSEQ multiplex PCR was the method, and the copy in TCRdb shows in-frame clones only, minus some. The table records about 370,000 clones, roughly a tenth of them present only once. Antigen specificity for these receptors is unknown. The sequencing input was central memory CD4+ T cells from blood. Source of these receptors: a man younger than 40 with type 1 diabetes.

This chain links TRBV14 with TRBJ1-3, with 8 bases that match TRBD1. V lost 4 bases and J lost 10; bases outside the gene matches: 9. The CDR3 has 14 amino acids. Germline V gives CDR1 SGHDN, CDR2 FVKESK. Written as DNA, the CDR3 is TGTGCCAGCAGCCCTCGGACAGGGCGAGGGACCATATATTTT. Translating it yields CASSPRTGRGTIYF.

The V and J genes are TRBV5-1 and TRBJ2-1, with D tentatively TRBD2 (6 bases). The ends were cut back, 0 bases at V and 6 bases at J, with 22 bases in the middle. Germline V CDR1 and CDR2: SGHRS, YFSETQ. CDR3 length: 18 residues. The CDR3: CASSLAGMVIGSGNEQFF. The CDR3 DNA is TGCGCCAGCAGCTTGGCCGGGATGGTGATCGGGAGCGGCAATGAGCAGTTCTTC.

The rearrangement links TRBV19 to TRBJ2-4, with 7 bases matching TRBD2. After removal of 5 bases from V and 8 bases from J, the junction contained 21 bases not matched to a gene. Germline V gene lookup returns CDR1 LNHDA and CDR2 SQIVND (reference sequence). CDR3 size: 18 residues. Written as DNA, the CDR3 is TGTGCCAGTAGTTTGGGGGACTATAATTTAGGGGTATTAGACATTCAGTACTTC. This codes for CASSLGDYNLGVLDIQYF. The full variable domain, in which reference TRBV19 and TRBJ2-4 provide the parts outside the CDR3, is DGGITQSPKYLFRKEGQNVTLSCEQNLNHDAMYWYRQDPGQGLRLIYYSQIVNDFQKGDIAEGYSVSREKKESFPLTVTSAQKNPTAFYLCASSLGDYNLGVLDIQYFGAGTRLSVL.

This clone was observed a few times. Other DNA sequences in this specimen translate into the identical CDR3. The chain is built from TRBV28 and TRBJ2-7; weak D call: TRBD1 (6 bases). V was trimmed by 6 bases and J by 1 base, leaving 13 bases between them. Germline-derived CDR1 and CDR2 are MDHEN and SYDVKM. This CDR3 spans 14 amino acids. The CDR3 sequence: CASRRQATSYEQYF. CDR3 DNA: TGTGCCAGCAGGAGACAGGCAACTTCCTACGAGCAGTACTTC.

The sample holds many counts of this clone. V usage is TRBV5-1 and J usage is TRBJ2-1, with D perhaps TRBD2 (6 bases). V shed 5 bases and J shed 2 bases, with 14 bases lying between them. Germline CDR1 and CDR2: SGHRS and YFSETQ. The CDR3 extends over 15 amino acids. CDR3 DNA sequence: TGCGCCAGCAGTAGGGACGCGGGGACCTACAATGAGCAGTTCTTC. Its translation: CASSRDAGTYNEQFF. Full variable domain (remainder filled in from reference TRBV5-1 and TRBJ2-1): KAGVTQTPRYLIKTRGQQVTLSCSPISGHRSVSWYQQTPGQGLQFLFEYFSETQRNKGNFPGRFSGRQFSNSRSEMNVSTLELGDSALYLCASSRDAGTYNEQFFGPGTRLTVL.

This clone was found a few times. The V call is TRBV2, the J call TRBJ1-1; D is possibly TRBD1 (6 bases). With 10 bases removed from V and 1 base from J, the gap between germline ends came to 13 bases. Germline V gene sequence: CDR1 SNHLY, CDR2 FYNNEI. This CDR3 comprises 13 residues. The CDR3 sequence: CATNRVRNTEAFF. CDR3 DNA sequence: TGTGCCACCAACAGGGTGAGGAACACTGAAGCTTTCTTT.

This clone was observed many times. Other DNA sequences from this sample encode an identical CDR3 as well. This chain links TRBV27 with TRBJ2-3; tentative D call: TRBD1 (6 bases). In germline, CDR1 is MNHEY, CDR2 SMNVEV (reference sequence). CDR3 length: 12 residues. V was shortened by 5 bases and J by 5 bases, with 8 bases between the two germline ends. DNA for the CDR3: TGTGCCAGCAGTCGAGGGGGAGATACGCAGTATTTT. Residues: CASSRGGDTQYF.

This clone was counted between two and nine times. A single base separates this from a much larger clone, so it may be a read error. The V and J genes are TRBV4-2 and TRBJ1-2; 7 nucleotides align to TRBD1. The CDR3 contains 16 residues. After removal of 1 base from V and 4 bases from J, the junction contained 9 bases not matched to a gene. Looked up from germline, CDR1 is LGHNA and CDR2 is YNFKEQ. The DNA of the CDR3 is TGTGCCAGCAGCCAAGTAATGGCAGGGGGAATCTATGGCTACACCTTC. Its protein product is CASSQVMAGGIYGYTF.

This clone turned up a few times. The chain links TRBV5-1 to TRBJ2-7; TRBD2 might be the D (6 bases). The CDR3 totals 15 residues. The V end lost 4 bases, the J end lost 0 bases, and 14 bases lay between the germline ends. CDR1 SGHRS and CDR2 YFSETQ come from the germline V gene. Written as DNA, the CDR3 is TGCGCCAGCAGCCCGCAGGAGGGGACCTCCTACGAGCAGTACTTC. Translating gives CASSPQEGTSYEQYF.

This clone was counted at least ten times. The gene calls are TRBV28 and TRBJ1-3; TRBD1 matches at 7 bases. CDR1 is MDHEN and CDR2 is SYDVKM in the germline V gene. The CDR3 runs to 15 residues. Trimming took 6 bases from V and 2 from J; bases not matched to a gene: 7. The chain's CDR3 is CASSSTGAAGNTIYF. The CDR3, as DNA: TGTGCCAGCAGCTCTACAGGGGCGGCTGGAAACACCATATATTTT.